A single sample is the source of the 5 T cell receptor beta chains below, sequenced in a study of CD8 T cells in Susac syndrome. After extraction with the RNeasy kit, about 0.45 to 1 ug of the RNA was reverse transcribed using random hexamers. One entry per CDR3 protein, called by TCRdb with MiXCR from the immunoSEQ multiplex PCR reads. The table shows a few hundred thousand distinct CDR3 sequences, with just under 95% occurring only once. Material for sequencing was CD4+ T cells from PBMCs. These receptors originate from a human donor with multiple sclerosis.

Notes on this clonotype: One end of the junction fails to match germline, which may point to a read error. This chain uses TRBV20-1 with TRBJ2-3; the match to TRBD2 covers 11 bases. The CDR3 totals 15 residues. From germline, CDR1 is DFQATT and CDR2 SNEGSKA (reference sequence). The CDR3: CSASRGVVTSGGRNF. The CDR3 bases are TGCAGTGCTTCCAGAGGGGTCGTAACTAGCGGGGGACGTAATTTT.

This clonotype was recorded a few times. This chain connects TRBV6-1 to TRBJ1-2; D unresolved. With 4 bases removed from V and 8 bases from J, the gap between germline ends came to 8 bases. The CDR3 has 11 residues. Germline loops: CDR1 MNHNS, CDR2 SASEGT. CDR3 amino acids: CASSGPGGYTF. For the CDR3, the DNA is TGTGCCAGCAGTGGACCTGGAGGCTACACCTTC.

The CDR3 DNA reads as TGTGCCAGCAGCCAACTACTAGATACGCAGTATTTT. Amino acids: CASSQLLDTQYF. V gene TRBV3-1 combines with J gene TRBJ2-3, with D hard to call. The length of the CDR3 is 12 residues. Trimming took 2 bases from V and 5 from J, leaving 5 bases between them. The V gene's germline CDR1 is LGHDT and CDR2 YNNKEL (reference sequence).

This chain uses TRBV3-1 with TRBJ1-2; D might be TRBD1 (5 bases). The CDR3 covers 15 residues. Germline V gene sequence: CDR1 LGHDT, CDR2 YNNKEL (reference sequence). Trimming took 3 bases from V and 4 from J, leaving 15 bases between them. The CDR3 sequence: CASSQRGEVSYGYTF. CDR3 sequence (DNA): TGTGCCAGCAGCCAGCGGGGGGAGGTCAGCTATGGCTACACCTTC.

The chain has TRBV12-3 or TRBV12-4 and TRBJ1-5; tentative D call: TRBD1 (6 bases). Trimming pared 7 bases from V and 3 bases from J, leaving 13 bases between. The CDR3 length is 14 residues. CDR3 sequence reads: CASNLGGSNQPQHF. CDR3 coding DNA: TGTGCCAGCAACTTGGGGGGCTCCAATCAGCCCCAGCATTTT.